A few counts support the clone carrying this T cell receptor (beta chain). This sample was taken from a study of T cells after yellow fever vaccination. Study as a whole: In the case of low-cell-number fractions, SMART-Seq v4 Ultra Low Input was used for preparation.

This CDR3 region has 14 residues. Germline loops: CDR1 SEHNR, CDR2 FQNEAQ (reference sequence). The V end was cut by 7 bases, the J end by 2 bases, with 14 bases between. TCR cDNA was made by 5'RACE template switching, adding a universal primer site and UMIs. A single record per CDR3 protein comes from TCRdb applying MiXCR to the 5' RACE reads. This sample has about 85,000 distinct CDR3 sequences; more than 10% occur once, and the top ten carry under 30%. General study findings and limits: A small proportion of clonotypes was detected in both the CD4 and CD8 compartments.

The receptor was derived from a man between 18 and 29 years old who received the YFV17D yellow fever vaccine. The material was CD8+ T cells not binding an NS4B(214-222) dextramer, sorted from PBMCs, obtained roughly 20 days after the first yellow fever vaccination. The chain carries TRBV7-9 and TRBJ2-5; D gene uncertain. The chain's CDR3 is CASTIIEAQETQYF. In DNA, the CDR3 is TGTGCCAGCACCATCATAGAAGCACAAGAGACCCAGTACTTC.